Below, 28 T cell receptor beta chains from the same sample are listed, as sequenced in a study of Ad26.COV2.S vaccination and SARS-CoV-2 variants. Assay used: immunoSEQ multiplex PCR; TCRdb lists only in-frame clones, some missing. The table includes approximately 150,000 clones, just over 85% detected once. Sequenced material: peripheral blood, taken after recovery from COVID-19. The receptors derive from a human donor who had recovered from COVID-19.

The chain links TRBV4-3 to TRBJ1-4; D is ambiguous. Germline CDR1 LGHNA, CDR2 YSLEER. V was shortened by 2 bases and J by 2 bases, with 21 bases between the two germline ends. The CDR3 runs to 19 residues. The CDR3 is CASSQLRARPYITNEKLFF. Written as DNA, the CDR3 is TGCGCCAGCAGCCAACTGCGCGCCAGGCCTTATATTACTAATGAAAAACTGTTTTTT.

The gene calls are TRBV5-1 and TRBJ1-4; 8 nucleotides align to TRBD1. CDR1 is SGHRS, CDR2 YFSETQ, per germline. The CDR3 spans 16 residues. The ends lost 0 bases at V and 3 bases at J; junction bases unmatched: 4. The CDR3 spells CASSLGQGSANEKLFF. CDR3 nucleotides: TGCGCCAGCAGCTTGGGACAGGGGTCAGCTAATGAAAAACTGTTTTTT.

Here the CDR3 reads CASSLVWGPRYGYTF. The CDR3 DNA reads TGCGCCAGCAGCTTGGTCTGGGGGCCCCGCTATGGCTACACCTTC. This rearrangement joins TRBV5-1 to TRBJ1-2; possible D gene TRBD1, 6 bases. The CDR3 totals 15 residues. V was shortened by 0 bases and J by 4 bases, with 13 bases between the two germline ends. Germline V gene lookup returns CDR1 SGHRS and CDR2 YFSETQ.

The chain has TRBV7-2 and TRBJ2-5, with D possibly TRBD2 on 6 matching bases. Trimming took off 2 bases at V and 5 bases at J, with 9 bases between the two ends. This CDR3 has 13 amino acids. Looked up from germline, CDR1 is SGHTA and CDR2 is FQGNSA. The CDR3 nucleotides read TGTGCCAGCAGCTTAATGGCGGGGGAGACCCAGTACTTC. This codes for CASSLMAGETQYF.

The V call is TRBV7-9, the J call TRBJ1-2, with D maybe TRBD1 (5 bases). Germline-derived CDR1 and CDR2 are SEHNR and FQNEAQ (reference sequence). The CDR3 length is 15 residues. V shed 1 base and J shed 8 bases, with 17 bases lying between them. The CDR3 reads CASSLDWLGPRGYTF. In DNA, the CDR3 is TGTGCCAGCAGCTTAGATTGGCTGGGGCCGCGGGGCTACACCTTC.

The CDR3 DNA follows: TGTGCCTGGAGTGCCGGGACAGGGGTTGCAACTAATGAAAAACTGTTTTTT. Its protein is CAWSAGTGVATNEKLFF. This chain joins TRBV30 and TRBJ1-4; 10 bases are a match to TRBD1. The V segment lost 1 base and the J segment 0 bases; nucleotides outside the gene matches: 5. CDR3 length: 17 amino acids. Germline CDR1 reads GTSNPN; CDR2 reads SVGIG (reference sequence).

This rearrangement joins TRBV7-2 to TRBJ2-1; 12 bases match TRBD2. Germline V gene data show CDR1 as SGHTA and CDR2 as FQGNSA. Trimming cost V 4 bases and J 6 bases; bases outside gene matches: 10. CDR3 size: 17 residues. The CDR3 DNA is TGTGCCAGCAGCTCCCCGGGGCTAGCGGGGGGGTCCAATGAGCAGTTCTTC. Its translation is CASSSPGLAGGSNEQFF.

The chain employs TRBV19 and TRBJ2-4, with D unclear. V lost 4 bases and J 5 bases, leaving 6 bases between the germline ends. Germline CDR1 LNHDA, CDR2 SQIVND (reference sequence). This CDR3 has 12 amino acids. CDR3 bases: TGTGCCAGTAGTAGCAGGCAAAACATTCAGTACTTC. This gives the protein CASSSRQNIQYF.

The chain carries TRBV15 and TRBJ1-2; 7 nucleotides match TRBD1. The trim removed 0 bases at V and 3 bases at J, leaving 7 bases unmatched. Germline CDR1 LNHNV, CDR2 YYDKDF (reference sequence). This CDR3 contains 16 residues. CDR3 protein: CATSRDLVGGDYGYTF. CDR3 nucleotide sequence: TGTGCCACCAGCAGAGATCTGGTAGGGGGCGACTATGGCTACACCTTC.

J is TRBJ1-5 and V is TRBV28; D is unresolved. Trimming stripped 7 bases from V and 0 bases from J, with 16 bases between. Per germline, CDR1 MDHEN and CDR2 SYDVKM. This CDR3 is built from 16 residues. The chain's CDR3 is CASILRGSYSNQPQHF. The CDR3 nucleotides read TGTGCCAGCATCCTTAGAGGGTCTTATAGCAATCAGCCCCAGCATTTT.

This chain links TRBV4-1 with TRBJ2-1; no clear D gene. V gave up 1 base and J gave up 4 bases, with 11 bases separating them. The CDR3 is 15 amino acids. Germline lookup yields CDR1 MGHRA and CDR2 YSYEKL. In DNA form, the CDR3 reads TGCGCCAGCAGCCAAGTCCCCCGCGTTTACAATGAGCAGTTCTTC. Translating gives CASSQVPRVYNEQFF.

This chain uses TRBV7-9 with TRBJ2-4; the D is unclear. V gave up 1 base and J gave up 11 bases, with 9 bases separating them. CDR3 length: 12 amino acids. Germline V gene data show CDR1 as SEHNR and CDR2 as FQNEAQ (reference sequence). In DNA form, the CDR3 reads TGTGCCAGCAGCTTAGACACCCAGGTTCAGTACTTC. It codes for CASSLDTQVQYF.

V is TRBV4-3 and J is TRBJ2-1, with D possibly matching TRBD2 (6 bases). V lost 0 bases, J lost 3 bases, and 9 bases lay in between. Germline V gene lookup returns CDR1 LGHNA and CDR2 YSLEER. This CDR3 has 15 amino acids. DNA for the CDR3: TGCGCCAGCAGCCAAGATTGGGGACTCTACAATGAGCAGTTCTTC. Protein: CASSQDWGLYNEQFF.

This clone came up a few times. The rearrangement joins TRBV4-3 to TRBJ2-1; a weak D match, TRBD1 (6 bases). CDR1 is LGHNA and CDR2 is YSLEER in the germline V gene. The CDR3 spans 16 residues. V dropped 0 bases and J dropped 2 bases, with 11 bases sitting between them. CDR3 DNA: TGCGCCAGCAGCCAAGACCCGACAGGAACCTACAATGAGCAGTTCTTC. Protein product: CASSQDPTGTYNEQFF.

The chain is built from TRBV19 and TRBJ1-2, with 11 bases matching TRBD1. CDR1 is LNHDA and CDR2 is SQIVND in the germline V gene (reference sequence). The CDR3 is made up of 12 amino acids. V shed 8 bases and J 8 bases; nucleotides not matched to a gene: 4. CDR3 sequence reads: CASGQGAAGYTF. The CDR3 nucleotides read TGTGCCAGTGGACAGGGGGCGGCGGGCTACACCTTC.

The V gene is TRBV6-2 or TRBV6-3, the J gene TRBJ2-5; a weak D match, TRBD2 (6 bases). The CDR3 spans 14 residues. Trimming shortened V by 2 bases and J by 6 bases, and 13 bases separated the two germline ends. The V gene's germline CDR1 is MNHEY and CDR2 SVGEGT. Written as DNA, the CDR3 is TGTGCCAGCAGTTACACGGGACTCGGAAAGACCCAGTACTTC. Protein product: CASSYTGLGKTQYF.

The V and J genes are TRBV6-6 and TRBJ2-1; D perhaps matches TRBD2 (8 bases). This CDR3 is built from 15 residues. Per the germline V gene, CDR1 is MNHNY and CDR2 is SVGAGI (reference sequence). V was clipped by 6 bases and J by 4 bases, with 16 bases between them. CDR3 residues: CASSQGGTSYNEQFF. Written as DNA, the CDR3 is TGTGCCAGCAGCCAGGGGGGGACTAGTTACAATGAGCAGTTCTTC.

CDR3 protein: CASSDVEGARTEAFF. The DNA of the CDR3 is TGTGCCAGCAGTGATGTAGAGGGGGCGAGAACTGAAGCTTTCTTT. The rearrangement joins TRBV25-1 to TRBJ1-1; 7 nucleotides align to TRBD1. The trim removed 3 bases at V and 5 bases at J, leaving 9 bases unmatched. Per the germline V gene, CDR1 is MGHDK and CDR2 is SYGVNS. CDR3 length: 15 amino acids.

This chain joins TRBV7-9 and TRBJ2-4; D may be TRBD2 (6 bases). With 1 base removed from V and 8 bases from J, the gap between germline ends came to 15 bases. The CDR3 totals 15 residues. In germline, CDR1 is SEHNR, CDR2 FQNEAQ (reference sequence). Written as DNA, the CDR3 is TGTGCCAGCAGCTTAGGCGGAGGGGAGATTGACATTCAGTACTTC. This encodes CASSLGGGEIDIQYF.

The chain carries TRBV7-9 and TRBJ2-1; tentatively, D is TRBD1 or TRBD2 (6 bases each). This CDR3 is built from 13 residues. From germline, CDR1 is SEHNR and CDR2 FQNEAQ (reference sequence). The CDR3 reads CASLGGGAEEQFF. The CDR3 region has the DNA TGTGCGAGCCTCGGGGGCGGAGCCGAAGAGCAGTTCTTC.

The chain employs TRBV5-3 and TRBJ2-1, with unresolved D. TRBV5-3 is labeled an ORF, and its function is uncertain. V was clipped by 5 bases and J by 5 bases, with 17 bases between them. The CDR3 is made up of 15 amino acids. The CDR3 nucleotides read TGTGCCAGAAGTGGTAGGGCCAAGATCAACAATGAGCAGTTCTTC. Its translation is CARSGRAKINNEQFF.

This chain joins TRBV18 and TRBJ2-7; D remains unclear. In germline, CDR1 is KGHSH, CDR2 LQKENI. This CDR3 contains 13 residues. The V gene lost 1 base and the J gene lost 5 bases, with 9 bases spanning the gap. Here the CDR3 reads CASSPLLTDEQYF. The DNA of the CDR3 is TGTGCCAGCTCACCACTCTTAACCGACGAGCAGTACTTC.

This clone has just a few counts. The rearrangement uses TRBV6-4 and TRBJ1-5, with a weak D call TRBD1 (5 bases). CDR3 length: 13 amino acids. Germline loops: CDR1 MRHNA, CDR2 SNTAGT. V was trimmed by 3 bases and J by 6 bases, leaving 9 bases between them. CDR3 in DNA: TGTGCCAGCAGTGAGGGACCAGGTCAGCCCCAGCATTTT. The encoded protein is CASSEGPGQPQHF.

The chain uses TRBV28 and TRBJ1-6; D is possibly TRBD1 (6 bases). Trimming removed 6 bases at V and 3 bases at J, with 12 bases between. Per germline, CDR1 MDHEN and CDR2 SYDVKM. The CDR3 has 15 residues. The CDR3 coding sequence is TGTGCCAGCAGCCCAGGGGAAGACTATAATTCACCCCTCCACTTT. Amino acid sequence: CASSPGEDYNSPLHF.

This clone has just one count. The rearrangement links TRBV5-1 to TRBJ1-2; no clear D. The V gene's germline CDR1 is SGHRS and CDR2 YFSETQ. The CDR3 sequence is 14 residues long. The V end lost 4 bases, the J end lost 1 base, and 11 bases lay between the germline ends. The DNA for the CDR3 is TGCGCCAGCAGCCCGACCATATTTAACTATGGCTACACCTTC. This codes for CASSPTIFNYGYTF.

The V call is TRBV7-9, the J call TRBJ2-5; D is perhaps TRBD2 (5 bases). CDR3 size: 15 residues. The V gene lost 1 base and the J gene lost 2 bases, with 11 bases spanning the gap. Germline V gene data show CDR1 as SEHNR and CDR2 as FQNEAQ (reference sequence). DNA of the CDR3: TGTGCCAGCAGCTTAGTCCCCCGGGGTCAAGAGACCCAGTACTTC. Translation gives CASSLVPRGQETQYF.

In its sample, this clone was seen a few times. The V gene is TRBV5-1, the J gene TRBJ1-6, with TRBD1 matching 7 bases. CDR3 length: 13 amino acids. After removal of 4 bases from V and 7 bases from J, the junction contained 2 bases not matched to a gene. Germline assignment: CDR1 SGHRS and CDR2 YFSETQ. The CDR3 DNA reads TGCGCCAGCAGCCTGACAGGGAATTCACCCCTCCACTTT. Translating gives CASSLTGNSPLHF. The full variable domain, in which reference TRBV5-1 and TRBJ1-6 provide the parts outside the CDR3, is KAGVTQTPRYLIKTRGQQVTLSCSPISGHRSVSWYQQTPGQGLQFLFEYFSETQRNKGNFPGRFSGRQFSNSRSEMNVSTLELGDSALYLCASSLTGNSPLHFGNGTRLTVT.

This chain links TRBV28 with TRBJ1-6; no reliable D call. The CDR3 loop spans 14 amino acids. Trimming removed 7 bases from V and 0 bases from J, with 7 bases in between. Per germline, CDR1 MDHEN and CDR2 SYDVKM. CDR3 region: CASKMGSYNSPLHF. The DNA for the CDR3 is TGTGCCAGCAAAATGGGCTCCTATAATTCACCCCTCCACTTT.